These 24 T cell receptor beta chains came from one sample sequenced in a study of Graves' ophthalmopathy and Graves' hyperthyroidism. Amplification of the TCR beta CDR3 regions used RNA transcripts (as template). HTBI-primed RT-PCR formed the first round, and a multiplex PCR formed the second. Each CDR3 protein gets one entry after TCRdb re-called the multiplex PCR reads with MiXCR. Of 500,000 to 800,000 distinct CDR3 sequences listed, 35% to 45% are singletons. Source material: peripheral blood. Receptors originate from an adult man with Graves' ophthalmopathy.

This clonotype was recorded a few times. This chain links TRBV4-3 with TRBJ1-3; no clear D. The CDR3 spans 15 residues. Trimming left V 0 bases short and J 5 bases short, with 11 bases between. Germline V gives CDR1 LGHNA, CDR2 YSLEER. The DNA of the CDR3 is TGCGCCAGCAGCCAAGATCGGGCAGCGAGAAACACCATATATTTT. Its translation: CASSQDRAARNTIYF.

The chain carries TRBV10-3 and TRBJ2-2, with D perhaps given as TRBD1 or TRBD2 (5 bases each). The CDR3 has 16 residues. The germline gives CDR1 ENHRY, CDR2 SYGVKD. Trimming took 10 bases from V and 0 from J, leaving 18 bases between them. The CDR3 here is CASLGTAGANTGELFF. CDR3 sequence (DNA): TGTGCCAGCCTGGGGACGGCAGGCGCGAACACCGGGGAGCTGTTTTTT.

This clonotype occurred many times. This chain links TRBV19 with TRBJ1-2; D is possibly TRBD1 (6 bases). CDR3 length: 14 amino acids. Trimming stripped 9 bases from V and 4 bases from J, with 18 bases between. Per the germline V gene, CDR1 is LNHDA and CDR2 is SQIVND (reference sequence). CDR3 nucleotide sequence: TGTGCCAGCCGAGCGGGGGCCTACGGCTATGGCTACACCTTC. Residues: CASRAGAYGYGYTF. Complete variable domain (other parts from reference TRBV19 and TRBJ1-2): DGGITQSPKYLFRKEGQNVTLSCEQNLNHDAMYWYRQDPGQGLRLIYYSQIVNDFQKGDIAEGYSVSREKKESFPLTVTSAQKNPTAFYLCASRAGAYGYGYTFGSGTRLTVV.

There are many counts of this clonotype. This chain links TRBV7-9 with TRBJ1-1; a possible D gene is TRBD1 (6 bases). The CDR3 consists of 14 residues. The V gene's germline CDR1 is SEHNR and CDR2 FQNEAQ (reference sequence). The V end lost 4 bases, the J end lost 1 base, and 10 bases lay between the germline ends. CDR3: CASSYWGQNTEAFF. For the CDR3, the DNA is TGTGCCAGCAGCTACTGGGGACAGAACACTGAAGCTTTCTTT.

A word on this clonotype: A read error may explain this, as a much larger clone is one base away. V is TRBV2 and J is TRBJ2-7, with a weak D call TRBD1 (7 bases). The CDR3 runs 14 residues. Germline loops: CDR1 SNHLY, CDR2 FYNNEI. V was cut by 3 bases and J by 9 bases, with 18 bases left in between. The DNA of the CDR3 is TGTGCCAGCAGTGATAGGGGGCTCGGAGGGGGGCAGTACTTC. Translated, it gives CASSDRGLGGGQYF.

V is TRBV25-1 and J is TRBJ2-6; the D gene could be TRBD1 or TRBD2 (6 bases each). This CDR3 contains 19 residues. V lost 3 bases and J 2 bases, leaving 20 bases between the germline ends. CDR1 and CDR2 from the germline V gene are MGHDK and SYGVNS. In nucleotides, the CDR3 is TGTGCCAGCAGTGAGTTCGGTGGGGGGCCTTCTACTGGGGCCAACGTCCTGACTTTC. It translates to CASSEFGGGPSTGANVLTF.

This clonotype was seen once. This is likely a read error, given that the CDR3 carries no conserved phenylalanine or tryptophan at its end. V and J are TRBV7-2 and TRBJ2-5; 7 nucleotides line up with TRBD2. The CDR3 runs 16 residues. After removal of 4 bases from V and 5 bases from J, the junction contained 13 bases not matched to a gene. In germline, CDR1 is SGHTA, CDR2 FQGNSA. The CDR3 here is CASSSSVGPGGETQYV. The CDR3 DNA sequence: TGTGCCAGCAGCTCATCGGTGGGACCCGGGGGGGAGACCCAGTACGTC.

The V gene is TRBV20-1, the J gene TRBJ2-7, with 13 bases that match TRBD2. Germline trimming cut 0 bases from V and 7 bases from J; bases unmatched to any gene: 12. This CDR3 has 17 amino acids. Germline V gene lookup returns CDR1 DFQATT and CDR2 SNEGSKA (reference sequence). The CDR3 region has the DNA TGCAGTGCTAGAGATAGGACTAGCGGGAGCTCCTACAATGAGCAGTACTTC. This sequence encodes CSARDRTSGSSYNEQYF.

The genes are TRBV7-9 and TRBJ1-1, with 7 bases matching TRBD1. The CDR3 extends over 16 amino acids. The ends lost 3 bases at V and 1 base at J; junction bases unmatched: 8. Germline CDR1 reads SEHNR; CDR2 reads FQNEAQ (reference sequence). The CDR3 reads CASSLGSGGTNTEAFF. The CDR3 nucleotides are TGTGCCAGCAGCTTGGGGTCAGGGGGGACGAACACTGAAGCTTTCTTT. The variable domain in full, with the rest retrieved from reference TRBV7-9 and TRBJ1-1, is DTGVSQNPRHKITKRGQNVTFRCDPISEHNRLYWYRQTLGQGPEFLTYFQNEAQLEKSRLLSDRFSAERPKGSFSTLEIQRTEQGDSAMYLCASSLGSGGTNTEAFFGQGTRLTVV.

This sequence joins TRBV7-3 and TRBJ2-5, with a weak D call TRBD1 (5 bases). Germline V gene lookup returns CDR1 SGHTA and CDR2 FQGTGA. The CDR3 totals 14 residues. Trimming left V 8 bases short and J 5 bases short, with 18 bases between. The CDR3 DNA is TGTGCCAGCTCACCACTCAGGGCGATGGAGACCCAGTACTTC. It encodes CASSPLRAMETQYF.

V is TRBV24-1 and J is TRBJ2-1; D is unclear. Between the trimmed V and J ends, which lost 5 bases and 0 bases, there was a span of 7 bases. Germline lookup yields CDR1 KGHDR and CDR2 SFDVKD. This CDR3 region has 14 residues. CDR3 DNA sequence: TGTGCCACCAGTGGTTCGAGCTCCTACAATGAGCAGTTCTTC. Amino acids: CATSGSSSYNEQFF.

The CDR3: CASSLRREDGEQYF. The CDR3 region has the DNA TGTGCCAGCAGTTTAAGACGAGAGGATGGCGAGCAGTACTTC. This rearrangement joins TRBV25-1 to TRBJ2-7; D gene unclear. Germline CDR1 reads MGHDK; CDR2 reads SYGVNS. The V end was cut by 5 bases, the J end by 6 bases, with 17 bases between. The CDR3 runs to 14 residues.

This clonotype was seen only a few times. The V and J genes are TRBV27 and TRBJ1-1; D is perhaps TRBD1 (6 bases). The CDR3 contains 15 residues. Trimming left V 3 bases short and J 1 base short, with 12 bases between. Germline CDR1 reads MNHEY; CDR2 reads SMNVEV (reference sequence). The CDR3 DNA sequence: TGTGCCAGCAGTTTTTCGGACAGAGAGAACACTGAAGCTTTCTTT. As protein: CASSFSDRENTEAFF.

On this clonotype itself: It may be a read error: a sequence one base away is much more abundant. The rearrangement joins TRBV2 to TRBJ1-5, with a weak D call TRBD1 (6 bases). The CDR3 extends over 13 amino acids. Trimming cost V 6 bases and J 9 bases, with 15 bases left between them. Germline values: CDR1 SNHLY, CDR2 FYNNEI. The CDR3 DNA follows: TGTGCCAGCAGGGGCAGGGGACTGCGGCCCCAGCATTTT. Amino acids: CASRGRGLRPQHF.

This clonotype was detected a few times. The chain carries TRBV30 and TRBJ1-3; D not certain. In germline, CDR1 is GTSNPN, CDR2 SVGIG (reference sequence). This CDR3 contains 12 residues. Trimming cost V 2 bases and J 10 bases, with 12 bases left between them. The CDR3 region is CAWSHQVSTIYF. The CDR3, as DNA: TGTGCCTGGAGTCATCAGGTTTCGACCATATATTTT.

Turning to this clonotype: Just one base apart from a much larger clone, this may be a read error. The rearrangement links TRBV13 to TRBJ1-5, with D hard to call. V was pared by 8 bases and J by 5 bases, with 10 bases between. The CDR3 runs 12 residues. Germline CDR1 is PRHDT and CDR2 is FYEKMQ (reference sequence). The CDR3 DNA follows: TGTGCCAGCGGTCCGAACGATCAGCCCCAGCATTTT. Protein: CASGPNDQPQHF. Supplemented by reference TRBV13 and TRBJ1-5, the full variable domain reads AAGVIQSPRHLIKEKRETATLKCYPIPRHDTVYWYQQGPGQDPQFLISFYEKMQSDKGSIPDRFSAQQFSDYHSELNMSSLELGDSALYFCASGPNDQPQHFGDGTRLSIL.

The chain has TRBV12-5 and TRBJ1-1, with D tentatively TRBD1 (5 bases). The V gene's germline CDR1 is LGHNT and CDR2 FRNRAP. V was cut by 5 bases and J by 6 bases, with 19 bases left in between. The CDR3 loop spans 15 amino acids. CDR3 DNA: TGTGCTAGTGGTGCATTCGAAATGGGGCAACCTGAAGCTTTCTTT. Its protein product is CASGAFEMGQPEAFF.

This clonotype was detected many times. This rearrangement joins TRBV7-6 to TRBJ1-6, with D hard to call. Germline CDR1 SGHVS, CDR2 FNYEAQ. Trimming left V 1 base short and J 6 bases short, with 10 bases between. This CDR3 is 15 amino acids long. CDR3 loop: CASSLGQNLNSPLHF. The CDR3 nucleotides are TGTGCCAGCAGCTTAGGGCAGAACCTTAATTCACCCCTCCACTTT.

This clonotype was seen ten or more times. The CDR3, as DNA: TGTGCCAGCAGTACGATACAGGCCTACTATGGCTACACCTTC. It is translated as CASSTIQAYYGYTF. The chain links TRBV12-3 or TRBV12-4 to TRBJ1-2; the D gene is possibly TRBD1 (5 bases). The V end lost 5 bases, the J end lost 3 bases, and 13 bases lay between the germline ends. The CDR3 consists of 14 residues.

At least ten counts were recorded for this clonotype. DNA for the CDR3: TGCGCCAGCAGCCAACCGCAAGCTGGGGCCAACGTCCTGACTTTC. Translated: CASSQPQAGANVLTF. The chain carries TRBV4-1 and TRBJ2-6; D gene unclear. V lost 2 bases, J lost 2 bases, and 7 bases lay in between. Germline lookup yields CDR1 MGHRA and CDR2 YSYEKL. The CDR3 sequence is 15 residues long.

Regarding this clonotype: The junction does not match germline at one end; this may be a read error. This chain joins TRBV20-1 and TRBJ2-5, with a possible D match to TRBD2 (7 bases). Germline CDR1 and CDR2: DFQATT and SNEGSKA (reference sequence). The length of the CDR3 is 15 residues. The CDR3 bases are TGCAATGCTCCCGGGACATTTCGGGGGGTAGAGACCCAGTACTTC. It codes for CNAPGTFRGVETQYF.

V is TRBV7-2 and J is TRBJ2-5; the D gene is possibly TRBD2 (5 bases). The germline V gene encodes CDR1 SGHTA and CDR2 FQGNSA. The CDR3 length is 15 residues. V was shortened by 5 bases and J by 3 bases, with 16 bases between the two germline ends. The CDR3 region is CASSLLPVREETQYF. CDR3 bases: TGTGCCAGCAGCCTTCTCCCAGTGCGGGAAGAGACCCAGTACTTC.

J is TRBJ2-5 and V is TRBV29-1; D not resolved. This CDR3 comprises 13 residues. Between the trimmed V and J ends, which lost 6 bases and 4 bases, there was a span of 15 bases. CDR1 and CDR2 from the germline V gene are SQVTM and ANQGSEA. The CDR3 sequence is CSVPGVIGETQYF. The CDR3 DNA reads TGCAGCGTCCCAGGTGTCATAGGAGAGACCCAGTACTTC.

This clonotype showed up many times. The chain uses TRBV7-2 and TRBJ2-5; unclear D gene. This CDR3 region has 13 residues. Deletions cut 3 bases from V and 2 bases from J, with 7 bases between. Germline lookup yields CDR1 SGHTA and CDR2 FQGNSA. CDR3 nucleotides: TGTGCCAGCAGCTTTGTACTTCAAGAGACCCAGTACTTC. Residues: CASSFVLQETQYF.